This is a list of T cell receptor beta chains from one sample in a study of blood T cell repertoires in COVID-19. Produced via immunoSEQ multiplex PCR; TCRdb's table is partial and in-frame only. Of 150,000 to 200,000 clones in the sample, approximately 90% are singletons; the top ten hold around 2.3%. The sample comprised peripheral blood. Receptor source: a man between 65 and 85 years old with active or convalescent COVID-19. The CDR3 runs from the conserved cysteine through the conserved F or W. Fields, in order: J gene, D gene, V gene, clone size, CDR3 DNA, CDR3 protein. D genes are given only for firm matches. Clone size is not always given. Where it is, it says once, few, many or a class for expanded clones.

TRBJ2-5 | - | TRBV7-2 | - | TGTGCCAGCAGCTTAAGAGGGACCCAGTACTTC | CASSLRGTQYF
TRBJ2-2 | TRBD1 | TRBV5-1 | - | TGCGCCAGCAGTTTCGTCGACAGGGAAGCCGGGGAGCTGTTTTTT | CASSFVDREAGELFF
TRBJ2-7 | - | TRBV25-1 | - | TGTGCCAGCAGTGAATTGGTTTTGCAGGGAATCTACGAGCAGTACTTC | CASSELVLQGIYEQYF
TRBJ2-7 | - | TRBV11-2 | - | TGTGCCAGCAGCTTAGGCTGGACGGGGGAGCAGTACTTC | CASSLGWTGEQYF
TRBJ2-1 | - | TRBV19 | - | TGTGCCAGTAGTGCTACTGATGAGCAGTTCTTC | CASSATDEQFF
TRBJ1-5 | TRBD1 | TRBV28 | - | TGTGCCAGCAGTCCTGTGACAGGGGGTGCGCCCCCTAATCAGCCCCAGCATTTT | CASSPVTGGAPPNQPQHF
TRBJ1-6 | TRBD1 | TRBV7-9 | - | TGTGCCAGCAGCTCGACAGGGGATTCACCCCTCCACTTT | CASSSTGDSPLHF
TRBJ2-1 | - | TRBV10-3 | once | TGTGCCATCAGTGAGTCGACTCCCAATGAGCAGTTCTTC | CAISESTPNEQFF
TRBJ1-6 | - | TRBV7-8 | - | TGTGCCAGCAGCTTAGAACAGGCTAGGGGCTCCTATAATTCACCCCTCCACTTT | CASSLEQARGSYNSPLHF
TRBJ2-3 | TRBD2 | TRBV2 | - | TGTGCCAGCAGTGAAGGGAGCGGGGGAGGCACAGATACGCAGTATTTT | CASSEGSGGGTDTQYF
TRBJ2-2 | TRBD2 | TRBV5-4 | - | TGTGCCAGCAGCCAATTAGCGGGAGATATGCCCGGGGAGCTGTTTTTT | CASSQLAGDMPGELFF
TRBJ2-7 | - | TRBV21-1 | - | TGTGCCAGCAGCAAAGTCCCCAGCATCCCAGTATCAGGCGAGCAGTACTTC | CASSKVPSIPVSGEQYF
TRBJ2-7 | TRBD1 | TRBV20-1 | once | TGCAGTGCTAGTACAGGGGGTTCCTACGAGCAGTACTTC | CSASTGGSYEQYF
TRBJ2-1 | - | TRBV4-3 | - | TGCGCCAGCAGCCAAGTGTCCGGGTCCTCTAGAGCCTACAATGAGCAGTTCTTC | CASSQVSGSSRAYNEQFF
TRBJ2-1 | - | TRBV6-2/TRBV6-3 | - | TGTGCCAGCAGTCCCTGGGGGGACTCCTACAATGAGCAGTTCTTC | CASSPWGDSYNEQFF
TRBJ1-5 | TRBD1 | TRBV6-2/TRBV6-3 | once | TGTGCCAGCAGTTTCAACGCCGGGACAGGGGTGTTTCAGCCCCAGCATTTT | CASSFNAGTGVFQPQHF
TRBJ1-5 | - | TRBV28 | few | TGTGCCAGCAGTTTGGGAGGAGGGCCTCAGCCCCAGCATTTT | CASSLGGGPQPQHF
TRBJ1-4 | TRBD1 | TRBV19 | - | TGTGCCAGTAGTAGTCTCCGGGACAGGGGGCGAGAAAAACTGTTTTTT | CASSSLRDRGREKLFF
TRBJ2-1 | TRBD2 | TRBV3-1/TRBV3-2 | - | TGTGCCAGCAGTCCAACTAGCGGGGACTACAATGAGCAGTTCTTC | CASSPTSGDYNEQFF
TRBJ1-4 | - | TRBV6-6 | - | TGTGCCAGCAATCTCGGGGTGGCGTATGAAAAACTGTTTTTT | CASNLGVAYEKLFF
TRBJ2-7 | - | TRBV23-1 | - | TGCGCCAGCAGAACCGGGACACTTCCCTACGAGCAGTACTTC | CASRTGTLPYEQYF
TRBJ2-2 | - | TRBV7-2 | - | TGTGCCAGCACCCTCGGCGGGCGCACCGGGGAGCTGTTTTTT | CASTLGGRTGELFF